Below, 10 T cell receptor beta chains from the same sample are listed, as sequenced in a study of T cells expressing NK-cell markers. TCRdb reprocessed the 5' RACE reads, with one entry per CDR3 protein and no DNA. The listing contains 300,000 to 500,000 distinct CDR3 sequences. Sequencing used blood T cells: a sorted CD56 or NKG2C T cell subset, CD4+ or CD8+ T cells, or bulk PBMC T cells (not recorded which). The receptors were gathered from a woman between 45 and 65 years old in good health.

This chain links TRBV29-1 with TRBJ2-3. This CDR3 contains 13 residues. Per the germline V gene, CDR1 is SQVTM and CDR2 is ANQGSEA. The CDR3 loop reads CSVGALSTDTQYF.

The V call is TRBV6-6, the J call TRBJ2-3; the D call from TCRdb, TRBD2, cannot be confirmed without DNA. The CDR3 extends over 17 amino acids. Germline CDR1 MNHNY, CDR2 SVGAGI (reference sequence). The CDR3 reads CASSYSGLAGSTDTQYF.

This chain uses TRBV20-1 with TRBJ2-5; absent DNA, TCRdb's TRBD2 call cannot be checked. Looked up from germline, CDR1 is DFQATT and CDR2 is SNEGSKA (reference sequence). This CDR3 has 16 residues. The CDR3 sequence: CSARALSGGLHGTQYF.

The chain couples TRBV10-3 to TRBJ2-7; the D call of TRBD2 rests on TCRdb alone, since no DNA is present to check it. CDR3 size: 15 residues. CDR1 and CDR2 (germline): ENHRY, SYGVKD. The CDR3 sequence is CAISRFEAGKSEQYF.

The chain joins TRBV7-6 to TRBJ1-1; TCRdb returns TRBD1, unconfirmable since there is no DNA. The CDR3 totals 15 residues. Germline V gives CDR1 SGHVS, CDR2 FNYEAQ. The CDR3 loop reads CASSQSGDPNTEAFF.

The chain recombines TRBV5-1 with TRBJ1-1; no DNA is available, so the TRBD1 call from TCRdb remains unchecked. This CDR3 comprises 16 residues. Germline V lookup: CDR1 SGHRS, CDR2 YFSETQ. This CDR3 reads CASSPGWTTMNTEAFF.

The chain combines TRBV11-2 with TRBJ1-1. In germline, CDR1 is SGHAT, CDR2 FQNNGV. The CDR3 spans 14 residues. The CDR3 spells CASSLGLMNTEAFF.

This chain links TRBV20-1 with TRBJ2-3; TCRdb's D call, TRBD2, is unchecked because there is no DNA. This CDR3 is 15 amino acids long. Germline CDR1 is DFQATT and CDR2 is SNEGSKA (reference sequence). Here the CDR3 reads CSAYRRAGSTDTQYF.

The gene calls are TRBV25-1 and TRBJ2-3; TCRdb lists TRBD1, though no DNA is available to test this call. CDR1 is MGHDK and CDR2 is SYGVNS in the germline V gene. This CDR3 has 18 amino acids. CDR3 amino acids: CASSDPSTGGRGTDTQYF.

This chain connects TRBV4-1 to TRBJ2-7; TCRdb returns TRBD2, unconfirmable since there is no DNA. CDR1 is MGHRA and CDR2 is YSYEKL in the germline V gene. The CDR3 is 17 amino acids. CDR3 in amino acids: CASSQRFLAGGGGEQYF.